Shown below are 4 T cell receptor beta chains from a single sample sequenced in a study of blood T cell repertoires in COVID-19. The protocol was immunoSEQ multiplex PCR, while the TCRdb copy is restricted to in-frame clones and leaves out a portion. The data hold 350,000 to 450,000 clones, with 75% to 90% observed a single time. The specimen was peripheral blood. These receptors all stem from a woman between 18 and 29 years old with acute or convalescent COVID-19.

The J gene is TRBJ2-7, the V gene TRBV2; 11 bases are shared with TRBD2. CDR3 length: 16 amino acids. The germline V gene encodes CDR1 SNHLY and CDR2 FYNNEI. V trimming: 8 bases; J trimming: 0 bases; junction bases outside the gene matches: 9. The CDR3 sequence is CASGGTSGFGSYEQYF. In nucleotides, the CDR3 is TGTGCCAGCGGGGGGACTAGCGGTTTCGGCTCCTACGAGCAGTACTTC.

V is TRBV5-1 and J is TRBJ1-1; D is unresolved. Trimming removed 4 bases from V and 3 bases from J, with 22 bases in between. Germline loops: CDR1 SGHRS, CDR2 YFSETQ. The CDR3 extends over 17 amino acids. The CDR3: CASSDNMVRGFDTEAFF. The DNA of the CDR3 is TGCGCCAGCAGCGACAATATGGTTCGGGGTTTTGACACTGAAGCTTTCTTT.

For the CDR3, the DNA is TGTGCCAGCCTTCCCGGGACTACTAACAATGAGCAGTTCTTC. Residues: CASLPGTTNNEQFF. The chain carries TRBV19 and TRBJ2-1; 7 nucleotides line up with TRBD2. This CDR3 spans 14 amino acids. CDR1 is LNHDA and CDR2 is SQIVND in the germline V gene (reference sequence). The V and J ends lost 9 bases and 5 bases, in that order; junction bases with no gene match: 10.

The chain is built from TRBV2 and TRBJ2-3; weak D call: TRBD2 (5 bases). The ends were cut back, 6 bases at V and 2 bases at J, with 9 bases in the middle. The CDR3 spans 13 residues. Germline-derived CDR1 and CDR2 are SNHLY and FYNNEI. CDR3 residues: CASRLEVTDTQYF. The CDR3 DNA is TGTGCCAGCAGACTAGAGGTCACAGATACGCAGTATTTT.